Shown below are 13 T cell receptor beta chains from a single sample sequenced in a study of early T cells in non-severe SARS-CoV-2 infection (TCRdb year 2021). Libraries were prepared through 5' RACE. For sequencing, a NextSeq 500 was employed. The public sequencing data were trimmed at Q25 with fastp and processed into clonotypes with MiXCR by TCRdb, which kept only in-frame beta chains. Entries are consolidated by CDR3 protein sequence, retaining the most common genes and DNA. The sample table records about 99,000 distinct CDR3 sequences; roughly 15% of these occur just once. The ten largest clones take up around 1.3% of the sample. The sample consisted of whole blood. All receptors come from an adult who was a healthcare worker with PCR-confirmed SARS-CoV-2 infection or an uninfected control (not recorded which).

This clonotype has just a few counts. The chain joins TRBV4-3 to TRBJ1-2; the match to TRBD1 covers 8 bases. This CDR3 has 15 residues. Germline-derived CDR1 and CDR2 are LGHNA and YSLEER. With V trimmed by 0 bases and J by 7 bases, 7 bases remained unmatched. CDR3 in amino acids: CASSQDRQGAPGYTF. In nucleotides, the CDR3 is TGCGCCAGCAGCCAAGATCGGCAGGGGGCTCCTGGCTACACCTTC.

This clonotype was seen only a few times. V is TRBV10-2 and J is TRBJ2-1, with 7 nucleotides matching TRBD1. From germline, CDR1 is WSHSY and CDR2 SAAADI. CDR3 length: 15 residues. Trimming at V came to 4 bases and at J to 4 bases, leaving 7 bases not matched to a gene. The CDR3: CASSGSRGPYNEQFF. In nucleotides, the CDR3 is TGCGCCAGCAGTGGCTCAAGGGGGCCGTACAATGAGCAGTTCTTC.

The sample holds many counts of this clonotype. J is TRBJ2-2 and V is TRBV25-1; 8 nucleotides agree with TRBD1. The CDR3 runs 15 residues. The junction had 5 bases not matched to a gene; V was cut back by 3 bases and J by 5 bases. The germline gives CDR1 MGHDK, CDR2 SYGVNS. CDR3 sequence (DNA): TGTGCCAGCAGTGAGGGGACAGGTGAAACCGGGGAGCTGTTTTTT. Its translation: CASSEGTGETGELFF.

This rearrangement joins TRBV10-3 to TRBJ2-3; possibly TRBD1 for D (6 bases). V lost 6 bases and J lost 0, with 13 bases in between. This CDR3 comprises 15 residues. Germline V CDR1 and CDR2: ENHRY, SYGVKD. The CDR3 spells CAIRAGQTSTDTQYF. The CDR3 bases are TGTGCCATCAGGGCTGGACAGACAAGCACAGATACGCAGTATTTT.

In its sample, this clonotype was seen a few times. CDR3 DNA: TGCAGTGCTCCTGCCCCGGGACAGGGGGCGCGTGATGAGCAGTTCTTC. Its protein is CSAPAPGQGARDEQFF. V gene TRBV20-1 combines with J gene TRBJ2-1; the match to TRBD1 covers 12 bases. CDR1 and CDR2 (germline): DFQATT, SNEGSKA (reference sequence). This CDR3 spans 16 amino acids. Unmatched junction bases numbered 13, after V lost 5 bases and J lost 8 bases.

This clonotype was seen many times. This chain links TRBV27 with TRBJ2-1; TRBD2 matches at 12 bases. Germline V gene data show CDR1 as MNHEY and CDR2 as SMNVEV (reference sequence). V shed 4 bases and J 4 bases; nucleotides not matched to a gene: 2. The CDR3 runs 15 residues. The CDR3 DNA reads TGTGCCAGCAGTTCGGGACTAGCGGGTTACAATGAGCAGTTCTTC. It translates to CASSSGLAGYNEQFF.

This chain joins TRBV20-1 and TRBJ2-7, with a tentative D call TRBD1 (6 bases). The CDR3 totals 16 residues. Trimming took off 6 bases at V and 2 bases at J, with 23 bases between the two ends. Germline CDR1 DFQATT, CDR2 SNEGSKA (reference sequence). CDR3: CSARSPFAGATYEQYF. The CDR3 DNA is TGCAGTGCCCGATCCCCCTTTGCAGGGGCCACCTACGAGCAGTACTTC.

There are a few counts of this clonotype. The CDR3 reads CASSQETSRTEQFF. As DNA, the CDR3 is TGTGCCAGCAGCCAAGAGACGTCCAGGACTGAGCAGTTCTTC. The chain is built from TRBV7-2 and TRBJ2-1; D is uncertain. CDR3 size: 14 residues. The V gene lost 5 bases and the J gene lost 9 bases, with 17 bases spanning the gap. CDR1 and CDR2 (germline): SGHTA, FQGNSA.

The J gene is TRBJ2-7, the V gene TRBV7-9; maybe TRBD2 (6 bases). CDR3 length: 15 amino acids. V was clipped by 5 bases and J by 6 bases, with 20 bases between them. CDR1 and CDR2 from the germline V gene are SEHNR and FQNEAQ (reference sequence). The CDR3 here is CASSIGVGLAIEQYF. CDR3 coding DNA: TGTGCCAGCAGCATTGGGGTGGGACTGGCAATCGAGCAGTACTTC.

The rearrangement uses TRBV14 and TRBJ2-7, with D tentatively TRBD2 (5 bases). V shed 0 bases and J shed 3 bases, with 12 bases lying between them. Germline-derived CDR1 and CDR2 are SGHDN and FVKESK. The CDR3 runs 15 residues. The CDR3 region is CASSQDLRADYEQYF. The CDR3 DNA reads TGTGCCAGCAGCCAAGATTTGAGAGCGGACTACGAGCAGTACTTC.

This clonotype was detected once. The chain has TRBV5-1 and TRBJ1-2; TRBD1 agrees at 8 bases. From germline, CDR1 is SGHRS and CDR2 YFSETQ. The V gene end was trimmed by 2 bases and the J gene end by 8 bases; junction bases not matched to a gene: 8. The CDR3 spans 14 residues. This CDR3 reads CASSLMGQEIGYTF. DNA of the CDR3: TGCGCCAGCAGCTTAATGGGACAGGAAATCGGCTACACCTTC. The whole variable domain, filled in from reference TRBV5-1 and TRBJ1-2, reads KAGVTQTPRYLIKTRGQQVTLSCSPISGHRSVSWYQQTPGQGLQFLFEYFSETQRNKGNFPGRFSGRQFSNSRSEMNVSTLELGDSALYLCASSLMGQEIGYTFGSGTRLTVV.

This clonotype has only a few counts. The chain combines TRBV6-5 with TRBJ1-1, with 7 bases identical to TRBD1. The CDR3 extends over 15 amino acids. The trim removed 1 base at V and 4 bases at J, leaving 6 bases unmatched. CDR1 is MNHEY and CDR2 is SVGAGI in the germline V gene. CDR3 region: CASSYWVQGTTEAFF. CDR3 bases: TGTGCCAGCAGTTACTGGGTACAGGGGACCACTGAAGCTTTCTTT.

This clonotype was observed a few times. V is TRBV6-2 or TRBV6-3 and J is TRBJ2-7; TRBD1 matches at 9 bases. There are 17 residues in the CDR3. V was clipped by 5 bases and J by 2 bases; unmatched bases: 13. Germline V gene data show CDR1 as MNHEY and CDR2 as SVGEGT. DNA of the CDR3: TGTGCCAGCAGTCCCCACGCGGGGACAGGGATCCCCTACGAGCAGTACTTC. Translated, it gives CASSPHAGTGIPYEQYF.